This T cell receptor (beta chain) emerged from a study of T-cell memory formation after mild COVID-19. From germline, CDR1 is MGHRA and CDR2 YSYEKL. CDR3 length: 15 residues. J was trimmed by 6 bases and V by 6 bases; bases with no gene match: 6. TCRalpha and TCRbeta libraries used 5'RACE with constant-segment primers and UMIs. TCRdb independently ran MiXCR on the 5' RACE reads; one entry per CDR3 protein. Of about 350,000 distinct CDR3 sequences in the sample, about 13% were seen once. The genes are TRBV4-1 and TRBJ2-3; 13 bases are shared with TRBD2. Sequencing was carried out using PBMCs or a T cell subset sorted from them (not recorded which). The sequence was collected from a man in his late teens or twenties who had mild COVID-19 (a few samples of this study predate the infection). Cell type and time point are not known. CDR3 in amino acids: CASRGTSGDADTQYF. CDR3 sequence (DNA): TGCGCCAGCAGAGGGACTAGCGGGGATGCCGATACGCAGTATTTT.